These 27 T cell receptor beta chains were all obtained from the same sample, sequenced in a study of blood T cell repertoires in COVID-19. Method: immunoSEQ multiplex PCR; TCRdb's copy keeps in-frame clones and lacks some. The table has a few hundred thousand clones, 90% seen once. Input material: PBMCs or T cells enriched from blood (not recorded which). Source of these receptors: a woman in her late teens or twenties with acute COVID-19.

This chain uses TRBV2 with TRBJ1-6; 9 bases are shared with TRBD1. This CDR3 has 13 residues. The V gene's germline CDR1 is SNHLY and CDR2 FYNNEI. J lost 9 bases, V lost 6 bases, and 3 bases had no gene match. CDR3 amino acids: CASRGQGRSPLHF. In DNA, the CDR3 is TGTGCCAGCAGGGGACAGGGTCGTTCACCCCTCCACTTT.

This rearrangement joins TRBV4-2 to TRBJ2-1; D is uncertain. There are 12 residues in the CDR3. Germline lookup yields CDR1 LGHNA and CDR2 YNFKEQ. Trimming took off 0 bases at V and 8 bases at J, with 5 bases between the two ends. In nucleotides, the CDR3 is TGTGCCAGCAGCCAAGAGCGGTATGAGCAGTTCTTC. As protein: CASSQERYEQFF.

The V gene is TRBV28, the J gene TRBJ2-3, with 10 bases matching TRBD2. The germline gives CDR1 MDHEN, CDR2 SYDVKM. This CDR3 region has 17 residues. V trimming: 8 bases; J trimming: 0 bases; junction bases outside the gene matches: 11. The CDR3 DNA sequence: TGTGCCAGCGCCCTAGCGGGAGTAAAAGAGAGCACAGATACGCAGTATTTT. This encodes CASALAGVKESTDTQYF.

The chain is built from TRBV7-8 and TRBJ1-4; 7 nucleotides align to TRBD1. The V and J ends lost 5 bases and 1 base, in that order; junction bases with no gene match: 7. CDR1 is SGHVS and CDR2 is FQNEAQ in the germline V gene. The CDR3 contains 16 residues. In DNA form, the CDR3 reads TGTGCCAGCAGCCAACCCGACAGGGAAACTAATGAAAAACTGTTTTTT. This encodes CASSQPDRETNEKLFF.

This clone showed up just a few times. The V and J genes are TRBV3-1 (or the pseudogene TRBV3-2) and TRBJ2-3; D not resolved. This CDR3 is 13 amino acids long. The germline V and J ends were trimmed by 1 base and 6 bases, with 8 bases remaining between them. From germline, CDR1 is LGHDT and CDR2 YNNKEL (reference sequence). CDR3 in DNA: TGTGCCAGCAGCCAAGGGGTACAGGATACGCAGTATTTT. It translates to CASSQGVQDTQYF.

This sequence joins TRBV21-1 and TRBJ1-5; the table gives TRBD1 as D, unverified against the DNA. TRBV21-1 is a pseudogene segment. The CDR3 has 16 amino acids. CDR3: CASSKEGGRGAQPQHF. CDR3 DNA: TGTGCCAGCAGCAAAGAGGGTGGCAGGGGTGCTCAGCCCCAGCATTTT.

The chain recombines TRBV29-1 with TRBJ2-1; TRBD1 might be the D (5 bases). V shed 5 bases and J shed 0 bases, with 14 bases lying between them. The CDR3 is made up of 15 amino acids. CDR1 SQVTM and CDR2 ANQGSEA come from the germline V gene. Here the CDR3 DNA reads TGCAGCGTTATTACAGGTCTTAGCTCCTACAATGAGCAGTTCTTC. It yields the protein CSVITGLSSYNEQFF.

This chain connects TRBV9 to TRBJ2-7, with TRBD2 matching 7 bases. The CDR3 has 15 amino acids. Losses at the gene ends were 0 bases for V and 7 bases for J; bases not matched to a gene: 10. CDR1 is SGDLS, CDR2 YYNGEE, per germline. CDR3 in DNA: TGTGCCAGCAGCGTAGAGCCAGCGGGAATAGGGGAGCAGTACTTC. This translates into CASSVEPAGIGEQYF.

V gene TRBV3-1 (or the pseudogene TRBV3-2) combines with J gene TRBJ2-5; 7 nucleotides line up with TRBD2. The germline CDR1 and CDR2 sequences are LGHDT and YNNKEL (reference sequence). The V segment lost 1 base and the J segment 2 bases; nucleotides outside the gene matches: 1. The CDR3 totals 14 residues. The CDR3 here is CASSQAGGQETQYF. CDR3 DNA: TGTGCCAGCAGCCAAGCGGGAGGACAAGAGACCCAGTACTTC.

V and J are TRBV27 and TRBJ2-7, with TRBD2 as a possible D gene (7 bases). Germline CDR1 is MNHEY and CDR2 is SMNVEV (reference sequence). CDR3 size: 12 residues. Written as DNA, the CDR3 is TGTGCGACGGTGGGGGGGCTCTACGAGCAGTACTTC. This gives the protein CATVGGLYEQYF.

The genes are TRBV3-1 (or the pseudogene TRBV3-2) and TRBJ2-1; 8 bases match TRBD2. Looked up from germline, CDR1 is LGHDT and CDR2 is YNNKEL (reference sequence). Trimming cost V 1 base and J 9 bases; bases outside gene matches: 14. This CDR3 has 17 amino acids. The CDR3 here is CASSQAPGLGLSAEQFF. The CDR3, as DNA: TGTGCCAGCAGCCAAGCCCCGGGACTAGGCTTGTCTGCTGAGCAGTTCTTC.

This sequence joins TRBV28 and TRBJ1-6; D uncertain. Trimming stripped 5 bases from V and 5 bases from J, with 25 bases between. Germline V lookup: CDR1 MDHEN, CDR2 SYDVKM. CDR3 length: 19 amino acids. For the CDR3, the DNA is TGTGCCAGCAGTCAGCCGGGGTTTGCCACCCGGTTCAATAATTCACCCCTCCACTTT. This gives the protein CASSQPGFATRFNNSPLHF.

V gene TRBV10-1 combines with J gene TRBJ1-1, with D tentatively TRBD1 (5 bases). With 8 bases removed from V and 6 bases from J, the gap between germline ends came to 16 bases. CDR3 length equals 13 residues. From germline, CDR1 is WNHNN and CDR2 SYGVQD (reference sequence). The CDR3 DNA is TGCGCCAGCTCCCATGACAGAACCTCTGAAGCTTTCTTT. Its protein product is CASSHDRTSEAFF.

DNA of the CDR3: TGTGCCATCAGTCCCGGACTAGCGGGGAAGAGCTCCTACAATGAGCAGTTCTTC. This sequence encodes CAISPGLAGKSSYNEQFF. The chain recombines TRBV10-3 with TRBJ2-1, with TRBD2 matching 12 bases. This CDR3 has 18 amino acids. Losses at the gene ends were 5 bases for V and 0 bases for J; bases not matched to a gene: 8. Germline V gene data show CDR1 as ENHRY and CDR2 as SYGVKD.

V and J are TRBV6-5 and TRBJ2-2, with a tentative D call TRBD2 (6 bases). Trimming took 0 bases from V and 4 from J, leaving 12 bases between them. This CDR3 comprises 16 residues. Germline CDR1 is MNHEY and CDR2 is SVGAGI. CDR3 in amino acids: CASSYSPARGTGELFF. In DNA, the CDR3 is TGTGCCAGCAGTTACTCGCCGGCGCGGGGCACCGGGGAGCTGTTTTTT.

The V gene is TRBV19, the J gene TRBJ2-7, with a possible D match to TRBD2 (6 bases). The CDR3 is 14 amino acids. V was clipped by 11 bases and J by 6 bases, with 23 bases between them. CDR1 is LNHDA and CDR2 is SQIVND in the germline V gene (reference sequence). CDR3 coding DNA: TGTGCCTCTAGAGGGGAGGCCCATCGGGGCGAGCAGTACTTC. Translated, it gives CASRGEAHRGEQYF.

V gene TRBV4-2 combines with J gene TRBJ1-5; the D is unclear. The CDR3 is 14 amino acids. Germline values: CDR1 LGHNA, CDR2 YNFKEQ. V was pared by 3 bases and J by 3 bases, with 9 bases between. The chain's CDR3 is CASSQYSSNQPQHF. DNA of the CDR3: TGTGCCAGCAGCCAGTACAGCTCCAATCAGCCCCAGCATTTT.

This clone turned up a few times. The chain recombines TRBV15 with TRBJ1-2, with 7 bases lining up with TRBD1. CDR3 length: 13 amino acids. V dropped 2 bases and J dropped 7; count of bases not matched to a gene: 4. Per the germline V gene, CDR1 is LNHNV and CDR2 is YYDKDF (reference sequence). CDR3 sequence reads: CATSRIQGSGYTF. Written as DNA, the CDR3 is TGTGCCACCAGCAGAATACAGGGGAGTGGCTACACCTTC.

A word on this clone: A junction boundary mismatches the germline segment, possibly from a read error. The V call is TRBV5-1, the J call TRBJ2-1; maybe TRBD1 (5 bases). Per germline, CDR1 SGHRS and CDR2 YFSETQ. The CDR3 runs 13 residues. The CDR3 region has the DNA TGCGCCAGCAGCACGAACCAGGGCCCAGAAGGCATCTTC. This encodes CASSTNQGPEGIF. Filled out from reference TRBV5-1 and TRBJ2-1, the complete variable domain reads KAGVTQTPRYLIKTRGQQVTLSCSPISGHRSVSWYQQTPGQGLQFLFEYFSETQRNKGNFPGRFSGRQFSNSRSEMNVSTLELGDSALYLCASSTNQGPEGIFGPGTRLTVL.

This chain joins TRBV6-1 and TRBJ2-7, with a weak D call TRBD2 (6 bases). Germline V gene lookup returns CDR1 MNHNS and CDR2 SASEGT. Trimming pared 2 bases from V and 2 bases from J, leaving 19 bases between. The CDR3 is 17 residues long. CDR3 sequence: CASSEREVGGDAYEQYF. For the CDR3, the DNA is TGTGCCAGCAGTGAAAGAGAGGTTGGCGGGGACGCCTACGAGCAGTACTTC.

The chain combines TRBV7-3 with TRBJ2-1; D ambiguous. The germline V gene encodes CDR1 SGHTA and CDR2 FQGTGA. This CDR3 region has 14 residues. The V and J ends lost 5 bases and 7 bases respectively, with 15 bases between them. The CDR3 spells CASSLRFPSNEQFF. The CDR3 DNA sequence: TGTGCCAGCAGCCTCAGATTCCCCTCAAATGAGCAGTTCTTC.

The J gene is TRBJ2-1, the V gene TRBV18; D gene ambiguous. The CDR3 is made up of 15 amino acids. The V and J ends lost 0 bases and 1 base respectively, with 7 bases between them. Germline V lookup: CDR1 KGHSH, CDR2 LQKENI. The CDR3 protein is CASSPPSYSYNEQFF. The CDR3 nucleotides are TGTGCCAGCTCACCACCGTCCTATTCCTACAATGAGCAGTTCTTC.

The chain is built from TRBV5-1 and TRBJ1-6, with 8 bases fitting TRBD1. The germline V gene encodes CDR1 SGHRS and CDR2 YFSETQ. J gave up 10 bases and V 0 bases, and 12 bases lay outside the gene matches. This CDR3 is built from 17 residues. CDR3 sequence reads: CASSLAAIGQGGSPLHF. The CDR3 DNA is TGCGCCAGCAGCTTGGCGGCGATCGGACAGGGTGGCTCACCCCTCCACTTT.

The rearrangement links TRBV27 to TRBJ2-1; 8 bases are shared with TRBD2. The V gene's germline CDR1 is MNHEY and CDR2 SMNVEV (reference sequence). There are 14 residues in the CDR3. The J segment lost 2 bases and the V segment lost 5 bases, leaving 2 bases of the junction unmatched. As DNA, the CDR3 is TGTGCCAGCAGTCCCGGGAGGGCCTACAATGAGCAGTTCTTC. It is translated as CASSPGRAYNEQFF.

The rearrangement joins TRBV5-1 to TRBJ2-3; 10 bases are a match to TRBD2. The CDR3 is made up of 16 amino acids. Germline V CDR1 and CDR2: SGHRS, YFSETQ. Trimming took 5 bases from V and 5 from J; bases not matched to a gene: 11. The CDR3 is CASSNSPSGRVDTQYF. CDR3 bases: TGCGCCAGCAGTAATTCCCCAAGCGGGAGGGTAGATACGCAGTATTTT.

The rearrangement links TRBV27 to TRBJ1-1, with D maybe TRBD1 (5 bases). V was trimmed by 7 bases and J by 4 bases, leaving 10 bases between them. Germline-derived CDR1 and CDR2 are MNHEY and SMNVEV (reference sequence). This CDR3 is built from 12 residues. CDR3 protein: CASTQGCTEAFF. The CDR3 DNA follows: TGTGCCAGCACCCAGGGATGCACTGAAGCTTTCTTT.

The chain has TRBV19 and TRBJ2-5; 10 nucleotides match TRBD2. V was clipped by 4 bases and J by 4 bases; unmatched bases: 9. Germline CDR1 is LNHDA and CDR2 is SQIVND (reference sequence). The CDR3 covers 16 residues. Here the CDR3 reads CASSKRTSGVGETQYF. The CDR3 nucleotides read TGTGCCAGTAGTAAAAGGACTAGCGGAGTGGGAGAGACCCAGTACTTC.